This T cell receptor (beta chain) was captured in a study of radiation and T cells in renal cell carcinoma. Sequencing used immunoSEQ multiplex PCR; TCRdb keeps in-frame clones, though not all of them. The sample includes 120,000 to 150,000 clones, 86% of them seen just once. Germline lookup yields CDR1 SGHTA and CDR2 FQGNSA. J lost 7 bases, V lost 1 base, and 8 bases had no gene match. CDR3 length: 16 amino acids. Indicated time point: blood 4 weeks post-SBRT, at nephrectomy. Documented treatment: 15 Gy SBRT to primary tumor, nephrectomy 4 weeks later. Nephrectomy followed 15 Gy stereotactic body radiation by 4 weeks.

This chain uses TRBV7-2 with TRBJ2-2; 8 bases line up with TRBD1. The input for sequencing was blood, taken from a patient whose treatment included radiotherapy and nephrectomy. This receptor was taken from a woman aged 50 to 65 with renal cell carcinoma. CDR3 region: CASSLGARGLDGELFF. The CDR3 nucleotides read TGTGCCAGCAGCTTAGGGGCCAGGGGGCTTGACGGGGAGCTGTTTTTT.